These 10 T cell receptor beta chains came from one sample sequenced in a study of vaccination effects on CD4 cells after COVID-19. Their recognized antigens are unknown. The method was immunoSEQ multiplex PCR; TCRdb's version includes in-frame clones alone and lacks a portion of them. Among just under 60,000 clones listed, around four fifths were seen once. Sequencing followed a ViraFEST assay step that expanded antigen-specific CD4+ T cells with viral peptide pools. Around day 10 of culture, CD4+ T cells were separated out. All study participants received two doses of BNT162b2 or mRNA-1273 vaccine. Sequenced here: CD4+ T cells from PBMCs cultured with HCoV-OC43 spike peptides, sampled after COVID-19 vaccination. Subset here: HCoV-OC43 spike overlapping peptide pool stimulation. The receptor source for this set is a human donor who received a COVID-19 vaccine.

V and J are TRBV6-1 and TRBJ1-4, with 10 positions matching TRBD1. The CDR3 runs to 15 residues. V was pared by 3 bases and J by 6 bases, with 4 bases of the junction left unmatched. From germline, CDR1 is MNHNS and CDR2 SASEGT. The CDR3 here is CASSDTGTGDEKLFF. For the CDR3, the DNA is TGTGCCAGCAGTGACACCGGGACAGGGGATGAAAAACTGTTTTTT.

The gene calls are TRBV5-1 and TRBJ2-1; 8 bases match TRBD2. Germline V lookup: CDR1 SGHRS, CDR2 YFSETQ. V lost 0 bases and J lost 12; bases outside the gene matches: 11. This CDR3 comprises 15 residues. CDR3 sequence reads: CASSLVLAGSMTQFF. The CDR3 coding sequence is TGCGCCAGCAGCTTGGTCCTAGCGGGTTCAATGACGCAGTTCTTC.

The chain uses TRBV2 and TRBJ1-2, with unresolved D. The CDR3 covers 12 residues. Germline CDR1 is SNHLY and CDR2 is FYNNEI. Between the trimmed V and J ends, which lost 6 bases and 6 bases, there was a span of 11 bases. CDR3 in DNA: TGTGCCAGCAGGGTGGCGGGGAATGGCTACACCTTC. Its protein product is CASRVAGNGYTF.

This clone was picked up a small number of times. The chain couples TRBV20-1 to TRBJ1-1, with D tentatively TRBD1 (6 bases). Germline CDR1 and CDR2: DFQATT and SNEGSKA (reference sequence). V lost 3 bases, J lost 2 bases, and 10 bases lay in between. This CDR3 is 13 amino acids long. Here the CDR3 reads CSASADSNTEAFF. The CDR3 nucleotides are TGCAGTGCTAGTGCGGACAGTAACACTGAAGCTTTCTTT.

This clone has a single count. The sample holds other DNA sequences that translate to the same CDR3. CDR3 amino acids: CASSLPGNTEAFF. The CDR3 DNA is TGCGCCAGCAGCTTGCCCGGGAACACTGAAGCTTTCTTT. This chain links TRBV5-1 with TRBJ1-1, with D unclear. Germline V gene sequence: CDR1 SGHRS, CDR2 YFSETQ. The length of the CDR3 is 13 residues. Deletions cut 1 base from V and 1 base from J, with 5 bases between.

V usage is TRBV7-8 and J usage is TRBJ2-5, with D perhaps TRBD2 (6 bases). Trimming left V 6 bases short and J 4 bases short, with 12 bases between. This CDR3 contains 13 residues. Per the germline V gene, CDR1 is SGHVS and CDR2 is FQNEAQ. This chain's CDR3 is CASRAGLIETQYF. The CDR3 DNA follows: TGTGCCAGCAGGGCGGGACTCATAGAGACCCAGTACTTC.

This clone was seen only a few times. The genes are TRBV7-8 and TRBJ2-7, with D maybe TRBD1 (5 bases). Germline lookup yields CDR1 SGHVS and CDR2 FQNEAQ. Trimming cost V 1 base and J 0 bases, with 13 bases left between them. The CDR3 extends over 16 amino acids. As DNA, the CDR3 is TGTGCCAGCAGCTTAGGCCCAGACAGTTTCTCCTACGAGCAGTACGTC. Translated, it gives CASSLGPDSFSYEQYV.

V and J are TRBV6-6 and TRBJ2-2; unclear D gene. The CDR3 contains 14 residues. CDR1 and CDR2 from the germline V gene are MNHNY and SVGAGI (reference sequence). V gave up 4 bases and J gave up 4 bases, with 10 bases separating them. CDR3 sequence: CASSSLGSTGELFF. The CDR3 nucleotides are TGTGCCAGCAGTTCCCTAGGTAGCACCGGGGAGCTGTTTTTT.

This sequence joins TRBV7-9 and TRBJ1-6; D is ambiguous. Trimming cost V 1 base and J 5 bases, with 6 bases left between them. Germline V gives CDR1 SEHNR, CDR2 FQNEAQ (reference sequence). This CDR3 contains 14 residues. The chain's CDR3 is CASSLENNNSPLHF. Written as DNA, the CDR3 is TGTGCCAGCAGCTTAGAGAATAATAATTCACCCCTCCACTTT.

This clone was recorded only once. In nucleotides, the CDR3 is TGTGCCAGCAGCAATAGACAGGGTTCAGATACGCAGTATTTT. As protein: CASSNRQGSDTQYF. V gene TRBV5-4 combines with J gene TRBJ2-3; TRBD1 matches at 7 bases. J lost 4 bases, V lost 4 bases, and 6 bases had no gene match. This CDR3 has 14 amino acids. Per the germline V gene, CDR1 is SGHNT and CDR2 is YYREEE (reference sequence).